The entry below describes one T cell receptor (beta chain). In its sample, this clone was seen a few times. Its cognate antigen has yet to be identified. No quality values exist for individual bases; no much larger clone is one base distant. The collaborating institutions used their own protocols to collect whole blood in K2EDTA tubes. Collaborator samples were shipped for TCRbeta analysis as frozen whole blood, isolated PBMCs, or DNA extracted from either sample type. This sample was taken from a study of blood T cell repertoires in COVID-19 (TCRdb year 2020). In the study overall: Collaborator samples came from the United States, Italy and Spain and covered acute and convalescent phases of COVID-19. The prospective study material was composed of cDNA or gDNA derived from T cells, B-cell-depleted T cells, or PBMCs. The dataset comprised deeply sampled blood TCRbeta repertoires from subjects exposed to, actively infected with, or recovered from COVID-19. The repertoires were made available in a free public database intended to serve as a resource for research on the immune response to SARS-CoV-2. The samples were drawn from two sources: the first 160 participants of the ongoing ImmuneRACE study, and approximately 1,300 subjects contributed by 6 global collaborators. A de-identified subject ID, COVID-19 status, age in years and sex were almost always included in the sample metadata. Where HLA class I and class II types were available, the types were taken from metadata supplied by the sample provider, not from assay-based typing. Study-level results and caveats: How much clinical and demographic metadata was included differed by source and by participant, and the metadata was provided uncurated.

The immunoSEQ Assay, a bias-controlled multiplex PCR, was used to amplify TCRbeta CDR3 regions from genomic DNA. Per the source publication's procedure: The number of nucleated cells in each sample was estimated from the amplification of reference gene primers within the assay. To quantify the absolute abundance of each unique TCRbeta CDR3 rearrangement, sequence reads were collapsed and filtered. For each sample, productive Simpson clonality was calculated as the square root of Simpson's diversity index across productive rearrangements. As stored in TCRdb, this immuneACCESS dataset retains in-frame rearrangements with V and J assigned. A fraction of the clones does not appear; measured against another copy, unresolved V genes explain less than half of the discrepancy, and the remainder lacks a known reason. D and trimming come from the DNA, and the V and J calls and clone size come from that table. This sample comprises over 130,000 clones, approximately 78% of them detected only once. About 4% of the sample is held by the ten biggest clonotypes.

Trimming removed 7 bases from V and 4 bases from J; the gene matches leave 5 bases unexplained. The germline V gene encodes CDR1 MNHEY and CDR2 SMNVEV (reference sequence). The CDR3 holds 14 amino acids from the cysteine to the phenylalanine. The only DNA kept is the CDR3, 42 bases in frame from the first base. The rearrangement joined TRBV27 to TRBJ1-4, with 8 middle bases fitting TRBD1. Sample: peripheral blood. The source of this sequence is a woman at least 80 years old with acute or convalescent COVID-19. The CDR3 in this case is CASTPGQGNEKLFF. Here is the DNA: TGTGCCAGCACCCCCGGACAGGGTAATGAAAAACTGTTTTTT.